This TCR beta chain was sequenced for a study of blood T cell repertoires in COVID-19. Study-level information: In each case, the material was cDNA or gDNA derived from T cells, B-cell-depleted T cells, or PBMCs.

There are 13 residues in the CDR3. Trimming removed 5 bases from V and 8 bases from J; junction bases left unmatched: 4. Germline V CDR1 and CDR2: SGHTA, FQGNSA. Per the authors' pipeline: Nucleated cell counts were estimated from reference gene primer amplification. TCRdb keeps only in-frame clones here, not all; method: immunoSEQ multiplex PCR. V, J and clone size are those of that table, while D and trimming were read from the DNA. The sample records fewer than 350,000 clones, approximately 90% being singletons. Recruits, aged about 18 to 95 years, lived in about two dozen US areas. In assigning cohorts, the study relied on participant-reported clinical history.

This clonotype originated in a woman aged 40-49 years with acute COVID-19. Sample: PBMCs or T cells enriched from blood (not recorded which). The chain joins TRBV7-2 to TRBJ1-3; 9 bases match TRBD1. The DNA for the CDR3 is TGTGCCAGCAGCCGTGACAGGGGGGACACCATATATTTT. Translation: CASSRDRGDTIYF.